This entry features one T cell receptor beta chain sequence. Antigen specificity is unknown. PCR amplification relied on 60 Vbeta primers (plus 13 Jbeta primers). Only in-frame clones appear in the TCRdb table, and some are missing; sequencing was by immunoSEQ multiplex PCR. The sample yields some 180,000 clones, more than 70% seen once. The data derive from a study of cytomegalovirus exposure and HLA in healthy donors. Study results and limitations: A later analysis linked around 15,000 TCR beta sequences to HLA alleles at 0.05 false discovery rate.

Sequenced: PBMCs. This TCR was sampled from a girl between 5 and 17 years old in good health and CMV-seropositive.

In DNA, the CDR3 is TGTGCCAGCAGTGAAGCGCGTCGGGGGAAGTACATTCAGTACTTC. Translating gives CASSEARRGKYIQYF. The genes are TRBV6-1 and TRBJ2-4; TRBD2 is a possible D gene (6 bases). There are 15 residues in the CDR3. CDR1 is MNHNS and CDR2 is SASEGT in the germline V gene. V lost 0 bases to trimming and J lost 8 bases, with 14 bases between them.